These T cell receptor beta chains were read from a single sample in a study of T cell responses to AZD1222 COVID-19 vaccine. Produced via immunoSEQ multiplex PCR; TCRdb's table is partial and in-frame only. The sample includes 77,000 or so clones, around 93% seen only once; the top ten take more than 25%. Sequences were derived from peripheral blood, sampled 28 days after the second AZD1222 dose. The receptors were gathered from an adult who received the AZD1222 COVID-19 vaccine. CDR3s include the opening cysteine and the closing phenylalanine or tryptophan. The D gene is left open where the match is weak. Clone size is not always given. Where it is, it says once, few, many or a class for expanded clones.

v_gene: TRBV7-6
abundance: NA
d_gene: NA
j_gene: TRBJ1-1
CDR3nt: TGTGCCAGCAGCTTAGAGGGACTTTACATGAACACTGAAGCTTTCTTT
CDR3aa: CASSLEGLYMNTEAFF

v_gene: TRBV2
abundance: NA
d_gene: NA
j_gene: TRBJ2-2
CDR3nt: TGTGCCAGCAGACGGGACGCCGCGAACACCGGGGAGCTGTTTTTT
CDR3aa: CASRRDAANTGELFF

v_gene: TRBV24-1
abundance: few
d_gene: NA
j_gene: TRBJ2-3
CDR3nt: TGTGCCACCAGTGACCTTAGACAGGACACAGATACGCAGTATTTT
CDR3aa: CATSDLRQDTDTQYF

v_gene: TRBV5-1
abundance: NA
d_gene: NA
j_gene: TRBJ1-1
CDR3nt: TGCGCCAGCAGCTTGAGAAACGATCTCACTGAAGCTTTCTTT
CDR3aa: CASSLRNDLTEAFF

v_gene: TRBV6-5
abundance: NA
d_gene: NA
j_gene: TRBJ1-5
CDR3nt: TGTGCCAGCAGTAGAGGGGGGGGGCCCCAGCATTTT
CDR3aa: CASSRGGGPQHF

v_gene: TRBV7-9
abundance: NA
d_gene: NA
j_gene: TRBJ2-7
CDR3nt: TGTGCCAGCAGCTCCGAGGACAGCTACGAGCAGTACTTC
CDR3aa: CASSSEDSYEQYF

v_gene: TRBV28
abundance: NA
d_gene: TRBD1
j_gene: TRBJ1-2
CDR3nt: TGTGCCAGCAGTCCCTCTGGGACAGGGATACATGGCTACACCTTC
CDR3aa: CASSPSGTGIHGYTF

v_gene: TRBV7-2
abundance: once
d_gene: NA
j_gene: TRBJ1-4
CDR3nt: TGTGCCAGCAGCTTTTCTGGGTTCCAAGGAGAAAAACTGTTTTTT
CDR3aa: CASSFSGFQGEKLFF

v_gene: TRBV9
abundance: NA
d_gene: TRBD1
j_gene: TRBJ1-2
CDR3nt: TGTGCCAGCAGCGGACAGGGGTATGGCTACACCTTC
CDR3aa: CASSGQGYGYTF

v_gene: TRBV11-1
abundance: NA
d_gene: NA
j_gene: TRBJ1-2
CDR3nt: TGTGCCAGCAGCCGGACACCTTTTGACTATGGCTACACCTTC
CDR3aa: CASSRTPFDYGYTF

v_gene: TRBV6-2/TRBV6-3
abundance: NA
d_gene: NA
j_gene: TRBJ2-3
CDR3nt: TGTGCCAGCAGTTTCGGGGGTATCACAGATACGCAGTATTTT
CDR3aa: CASSFGGITDTQYF

v_gene: TRBV20-1
abundance: NA
d_gene: NA
j_gene: TRBJ2-1
CDR3nt: TGCAGTGCTACTAGGATTGGTGAGCAGTTCTTC
CDR3aa: CSATRIGEQFF

v_gene: TRBV7-8
abundance: NA
d_gene: NA
j_gene: TRBJ2-5
CDR3nt: TGTGCCAGCAGCTTATTCCCGGAGGAGATCCAAGAGACCCAGTACTTC
CDR3aa: CASSLFPEEIQETQYF

v_gene: TRBV10-3
abundance: once
d_gene: NA
j_gene: TRBJ2-5
CDR3nt: TGTGCCATCAGTGAGACCAGCCCACAGACCCAGTACTTC
CDR3aa: CAISETSPQTQYF

v_gene: TRBV24-1
abundance: NA
d_gene: TRBD2
j_gene: TRBJ2-2
CDR3nt: TGTGCCACCAGTGATAAAGGACTAGCGGGAGGGAACACCGGGGAGCTGTTTTTT
CDR3aa: CATSDKGLAGGNTGELFF

v_gene: TRBV19
abundance: once
d_gene: NA
j_gene: TRBJ1-4
CDR3nt: TGTGCCAGTAGGGGTCTGAGTATTGCCCATGAAAAACTGTTTTTT
CDR3aa: CASRGLSIAHEKLFF

v_gene: TRBV12-3/TRBV12-4
abundance: NA
d_gene: NA
j_gene: TRBJ2-1
CDR3nt: TGTGCCAGCAGTCTTACTCTTGAGCAGTTCTTC
CDR3aa: CASSLTLEQFF

v_gene: TRBV2
abundance: NA
d_gene: NA
j_gene: TRBJ2-1
CDR3nt: TGTGCCAGCAGGGCCTTGGGTGAGCAGTTCTTC
CDR3aa: CASRALGEQFF

v_gene: TRBV12-3/TRBV12-4
abundance: NA
d_gene: NA
j_gene: TRBJ2-1
CDR3nt: TGTGCCAGCACTCCTTATCGGCTCAATGAGCAGTTCTTC
CDR3aa: CASTPYRLNEQFF

v_gene: TRBV28
abundance: NA
d_gene: TRBD1
j_gene: TRBJ1-5
CDR3nt: TGTGCCATAAGACAGGGTTATCAGCCCCAGCATTTT
CDR3aa: CAIRQGYQPQHF

v_gene: TRBV7-3
abundance: NA
d_gene: NA
j_gene: TRBJ1-1
CDR3nt: TGTGCCAGCAGCTTAGGGTACGGGGGCGCCAACACTGAAGCTTTCTTT
CDR3aa: CASSLGYGGANTEAFF

v_gene: TRBV11-2
abundance: NA
d_gene: TRBD2
j_gene: TRBJ2-2
CDR3nt: TGTGCCAGCAGCCCCACTAGCGGGAGTTTTGGCGGGGAGCTGTTTTTT
CDR3aa: CASSPTSGSFGGELFF

v_gene: TRBV5-4
abundance: NA
d_gene: NA
j_gene: TRBJ2-3
CDR3nt: TGTGCCAGCAGTTCGCGTACAGTTACAGATACGCAGTATTTT
CDR3aa: CASSSRTVTDTQYF

v_gene: TRBV27
abundance: NA
d_gene: TRBD2
j_gene: TRBJ2-7
CDR3nt: TGTGCCAGCAGCCCCATATGGGCAGCGGGGTCCCACTACGAGCAGTACTTC
CDR3aa: CASSPIWAAGSHYEQYF

v_gene: TRBV7-2
abundance: NA
d_gene: NA
j_gene: TRBJ1-2
CDR3nt: TGTGCCAGCAGCCCTGGGGGGACCTATGGCTACACCTTC
CDR3aa: CASSPGGTYGYTF

v_gene: TRBV9
abundance: few
d_gene: NA
j_gene: TRBJ2-1
CDR3nt: TGTGCCAGCAGCGTAGGTCTGGCGAATGAGCAGTTCTTC
CDR3aa: CASSVGLANEQFF

v_gene: TRBV10-3
abundance: NA
d_gene: NA
j_gene: TRBJ1-5
CDR3nt: TGTGCCGCCGCAGATGTACAACACCCAAGCAATCAGCCCCAGCATTTT
CDR3aa: CAAADVQHPSNQPQHF

v_gene: TRBV5-5
abundance: few
d_gene: NA
j_gene: TRBJ1-6
CDR3nt: TGTGCCAGCAGCCGTAATAATTCACCCCTCCACTTT
CDR3aa: CASSRNNSPLHF

v_gene: TRBV15
abundance: NA
d_gene: NA
j_gene: TRBJ2-6
CDR3nt: TGTGCCACCAGCAGAGATCCCTCTGCGGCCAACGTCCTGACTTTC
CDR3aa: CATSRDPSAANVLTF

v_gene: TRBV6-4
abundance: NA
d_gene: NA
j_gene: TRBJ1-5
CDR3nt: TGTGCCAGCAGGGCACCTACCGGGACGGAAAAACAGCCCCAGCATTTT
CDR3aa: CASRAPTGTEKQPQHF

v_gene: TRBV13
abundance: NA
d_gene: NA
j_gene: TRBJ1-2
CDR3nt: TGTGCCAGCAGCTTAGGACAGGGAACGACTAACTATGGCTACACCTTC
CDR3aa: CASSLGQGTTNYGYTF

v_gene: TRBV6-5
abundance: NA
d_gene: NA
j_gene: TRBJ1-2
CDR3nt: TGTGCCAGCAAATCAGAGCCCCAGGTATCGGGGGGCTACACCTTC
CDR3aa: CASKSEPQVSGGYTF

v_gene: TRBV28
abundance: once
d_gene: NA
j_gene: TRBJ1-5
CDR3nt: TGTGCCAGCAGTCGCACCGGGCCTTCGGGACAGCCCCAGCATTTT
CDR3aa: CASSRTGPSGQPQHF

v_gene: TRBV14
abundance: NA
d_gene: NA
j_gene: TRBJ1-6
CDR3nt: TGTGCCAGCGGGCCAGGGGACGGAGTTAATTCACCCCTCCACTTT
CDR3aa: CASGPGDGVNSPLHF

v_gene: TRBV11-1
abundance: NA
d_gene: TRBD1
j_gene: TRBJ2-7
CDR3nt: TGTGCCAGCGGGGCTGGCTTGACAGGGGGCTACGAGCAGTACTTC
CDR3aa: CASGAGLTGGYEQYF

v_gene: TRBV5-1
abundance: once
d_gene: TRBD2
j_gene: TRBJ2-2
CDR3nt: TGCGCCAGCAGCTTGATGGCTAGCGGTAGATCGAACACCGGGGAGCTGTTTTTT
CDR3aa: CASSLMASGRSNTGELFF

v_gene: TRBV28
abundance: NA
d_gene: NA
j_gene: TRBJ1-1
CDR3nt: TGTGCCAGCAGTTCCCTGGGGGGGCTCCTATTGAACACTGAAGCTTTCTTT
CDR3aa: CASSSLGGLLLNTEAFF

v_gene: TRBV6-5
abundance: NA
d_gene: TRBD2
j_gene: TRBJ2-2
CDR3nt: TGTGCCAGCAGTCCCCGGATAGCGGGGAGCGGGGAGCTGTTTTTT
CDR3aa: CASSPRIAGSGELFF

v_gene: TRBV4-3
abundance: few
d_gene: TRBD2
j_gene: TRBJ2-7
CDR3nt: TGCGCCAGCAGCTCTCTAGCGGGCCGCTACGAGCAGTACTTC
CDR3aa: CASSSLAGRYEQYF

v_gene: TRBV10-3
abundance: NA
d_gene: NA
j_gene: TRBJ2-5
CDR3nt: TGTGCCATCCCACCCCAAGAGACCCAGTACTTC
CDR3aa: CAIPPQETQYF

v_gene: TRBV19
abundance: NA
d_gene: NA
j_gene: TRBJ1-2
CDR3nt: TGTGCCAGTAGTATACGGGGACTGGACTATGGCTACACCTTC
CDR3aa: CASSIRGLDYGYTF

v_gene: TRBV4-2
abundance: NA
d_gene: NA
j_gene: TRBJ1-1
CDR3nt: TGTGCCAGCAGCCAAGGTACAGGAGCTTTCTTT
CDR3aa: CASSQGTGAFF

v_gene: TRBV11-2
abundance: NA
d_gene: TRBD2
j_gene: TRBJ2-3
CDR3nt: TGTGCCAGCAGCCTCCCCGGGACTAGCGGTGCGCAGTATTTT
CDR3aa: CASSLPGTSGAQYF

v_gene: TRBV19
abundance: NA
d_gene: NA
j_gene: TRBJ1-2
CDR3nt: TGTGCCAGTAGTATAGTTTCGGACAGAGTCTATGGCTACACCTTC
CDR3aa: CASSIVSDRVYGYTF

v_gene: TRBV10-2
abundance: NA
d_gene: NA
j_gene: TRBJ1-5
CDR3nt: TGCGCCACCCAGGGAAGCAATCAGCCCCAGCATTTT
CDR3aa: CATQGSNQPQHF